This TCR beta chain was identified during a study of blood T cells in healthy people across ages. Trimming took 6 bases from V and 10 from J, leaving 16 bases between them. CDR1 and CDR2 (germline): MNHEY, SVGEGT. CDR3 length: 13 residues. Primers used in a second PCR of about 6 to 11 cycles were a sample-barcoded 5' primer and a J-beta primer mix. MiXCR, run by TCRdb on the 5' RACE reads, gives a single entry per CDR3 protein. The sample has about 1.4 million distinct CDR3 sequences, roughly 64% seen once. They isolated at least 7 million PBMCs from each sample. Each sample provided at least 5 micrograms of extracted total RNA. Findings of the study overall: It was found that TCR beta diversity correlated strongly with the percentage of naive T cells. Diversity estimated from one million T cells was considered an underestimate.

This clonotype showed up many times. No antigen is known for it. Material for sequencing was blood. The V call is TRBV6-2 or TRBV6-3, the J call TRBJ2-1; D possibly corresponds to TRBD2 (5 bases). This TCR was sampled from a man younger than 35 in good health. CDR3 sequence reads: CASRQSSEPEQFF. The CDR3 DNA sequence: TGTGCCAGCAGGCAGAGTAGCGAGCCCGAGCAGTTCTTC.